These 18 T cell receptor beta chains share one sample of origin, sequenced in a study of neurological immune-mediated disorders. TCRdb ran MiXCR on the 5' RACE reads and lists one entry per CDR3 protein. The top ten clones hold 41% of a sample with 14,000 or so distinct CDR3 sequences, over 10% of them seen once. The sequencing sample was made of CD8+ T cells from blood. These TCRs come from a female donor with HTLV-1-associated myelopathy (HAM/TSP).

This clonotype was seen ten or more times. The J gene is TRBJ2-1, the V gene TRBV2, with a weak D call TRBD2 (5 bases). This CDR3 is built from 16 residues. Trimming stripped 3 bases from V and 5 bases from J, with 17 bases between. Germline CDR1 and CDR2: SNHLY and FYNNEI. The CDR3: CASSDPGLQPDNEQFF. The CDR3 DNA reads as TGTGCCAGCAGTGACCCTGGACTCCAACCCGACAATGAGCAGTTCTTC. Full variable domain (missing parts from reference TRBV2 and TRBJ2-1): EPEVTQTPSHQVTQMGQEVILRCVPISNHLYFYWYRQILGQKVEFLVSFYNNEISEKSEIFDDQFSVERPDGSNFTLKIRSTKLEDSAMYFCASSDPGLQPDNEQFFGPGTRLTVL.

This clonotype was seen more than once but under ten times. The chain employs TRBV19 and TRBJ2-7; 10 bases match TRBD1. Germline loops: CDR1 LNHDA, CDR2 SQIVND (reference sequence). The CDR3 totals 17 residues. The trim removed 1 base at V and 3 bases at J, leaving 9 bases unmatched. The CDR3 nucleotides read TGTGCCAGTAGTATAGTGTTCGGGACAGGGGACCTCTACGAGCAGTACTTC. It yields the protein CASSIVFGTGDLYEQYF.

This clonotype occurred many times. The gene calls are TRBV7-9 and TRBJ2-1, with unresolved D. The V end was cut by 2 bases, the J end by 9 bases, with 5 bases between. Germline CDR1 SEHNR, CDR2 FQNEAQ (reference sequence). The CDR3 runs 11 residues. The DNA of the CDR3 is TGTGCCAGCAGCTTATGGGTTGAGCAGTTCTTC. It specifies CASSLWVEQFF. The complete variable domain, with remaining parts taken from reference TRBV7-9 and TRBJ2-1, reads DTGVSQNPRHKITKRGQNVTFRCDPISEHNRLYWYRQTLGQGPEFLTYFQNEAQLEKSRLLSDRFSAERPKGSFSTLEIQRTEQGDSAMYLCASSLWVEQFFGPGTRLTVL.

This clonotype was seen repeatedly, ten times or more. This rearrangement joins TRBV4-2 to TRBJ2-7, with TRBD2 matching 8 bases. Germline values: CDR1 LGHNA, CDR2 YNFKEQ. This CDR3 region has 17 residues. V was clipped by 1 base and J by 2 bases; unmatched bases: 10. The CDR3 DNA follows: TGTGCCAGCAGCCAAGTTCTGACCCCGGGGGGGACCTACGAGCAGTACTTC. Amino acids: CASSQVLTPGGTYEQYF.

There are many counts of this clonotype. The CDR3 reads CASRASYEQYF. The CDR3, as DNA: TGTGCCAGCAGAGCCTCTTACGAGCAGTACTTC. V gene TRBV12-3 or TRBV12-4 combines with J gene TRBJ2-7; no definite D call. V was shortened by 6 bases and J by 4 bases, with 7 bases between the two germline ends. CDR3 length: 11 amino acids.

The chain is built from TRBV6-5 and TRBJ1-3; no reliable D call. Germline CDR1 is MNHEY and CDR2 is SVGAGI. The CDR3 extends over 15 amino acids. The CDR3 here is CVRTDGTYAGNTIYF. The CDR3 coding sequence is TGTGTCAGAACCGACGGAACTTACGCGGGGAACACCATATATTTT.

This clonotype came up many times. The rearrangement joins TRBV20-1 to TRBJ1-1, with D perhaps matching TRBD1 (6 bases). Germline CDR1 DFQATT, CDR2 SNEGSKA (reference sequence). The CDR3 is 11 residues long. Trimming pared 6 bases from V and 7 bases from J, leaving 12 bases between. The chain's CDR3 is CSAFRGIEAFF. The DNA for the CDR3 is TGCAGTGCCTTCAGGGGTATTGAAGCTTTCTTT.

This clonotype was found many times. The chain carries TRBV7-3 and TRBJ2-2, with D possibly being TRBD2 (6 bases). The V gene lost 4 bases and the J gene lost 8 bases, with 14 bases spanning the gap. The CDR3 loop spans 14 amino acids. In germline, CDR1 is SGHTA, CDR2 FQGTGA. CDR3 amino acids: CASSSGYGSGELFF. CDR3 coding DNA: TGTGCCAGCAGCTCGGGGTACGGGAGTGGGGAGCTGTTTTTT.

In this sample, this clonotype turned up many times. CDR3 coding DNA: TGCGCCAGCAGCCGAGAGGACGGTGTCCAAGAGACCCAGTACTTC. Translating gives CASSREDGVQETQYF. This sequence joins TRBV5-1 and TRBJ2-5; D is undetermined. CDR3 length: 15 amino acids. CDR1 is SGHRS, CDR2 YFSETQ, per germline. Trimming removed 4 bases from V and 1 base from J, with 14 bases in between. The full variable domain, with the rest looked up from reference TRBV5-1 and TRBJ2-5, is KAGVTQTPRYLIKTRGQQVTLSCSPISGHRSVSWYQQTPGQGLQFLFEYFSETQRNKGNFPGRFSGRQFSNSRSEMNVSTLELGDSALYLCASSREDGVQETQYFGPGTRLLVL.

In its sample, this clonotype ranks as medium-sized (0.01 to 0.1%). The V and J genes are TRBV5-6 and TRBJ1-2; D uncertain. The CDR3 consists of 12 residues. In germline, CDR1 is SGHDT, CDR2 YYEEEE. V was cut by 4 bases and J by 7 bases, with 11 bases left in between. For the CDR3, the DNA is TGTGCCAGCAGCCCCCGGACCCGTGGCTACACCTTC. Its translation is CASSPRTRGYTF. The full variable domain, its missing parts supplied by reference TRBV5-6 and TRBJ1-2, is DAGVTQSPTHLIKTRGQQVTLRCSPKSGHDTVSWYQQALGQGPQFIFQYYEEEERQRGNFPDRFSGHQFPNYSSELNVNALLLGDSALYLCASSPRTRGYTFGSGTRLTVV.

This clonotype was found many times. This rearrangement joins TRBV5-1 to TRBJ2-3, with D hard to call. Germline lookup yields CDR1 SGHRS and CDR2 YFSETQ. There are 14 residues in the CDR3. Trimming left V 4 bases short and J 5 bases short, with 14 bases between. The CDR3 region is CASSLGPSRDTQYF. In DNA, the CDR3 is TGCGCCAGCAGCCTAGGGCCCTCCCGAGATACGCAGTATTTT.

This clonotype was picked up a small number of times. The chain joins TRBV29-1 to TRBJ2-7, with D perhaps being TRBD1 or TRBD2 (5 bases each). The germline V and J ends were trimmed by 2 bases and 3 bases, with 14 bases remaining between them. Germline assignment: CDR1 SQVTM and CDR2 ANQGSEA. CDR3 length: 14 amino acids. CDR3 sequence: CSVESRGRSYEQYF. CDR3 coding DNA: TGCAGCGTTGAATCTCGGGGACGGAGCTACGAGCAGTACTTC.

This clonotype was seen many times. The chain links TRBV27 to TRBJ2-7; maybe TRBD1 (5 bases). This CDR3 is 16 amino acids long. V dropped 3 bases and J dropped 2 bases, with 17 bases sitting between them. Germline V CDR1 and CDR2: MNHEY, SMNVEV (reference sequence). The CDR3: CASSFVVPDSPYEQYF. The CDR3 bases are TGTGCCAGCAGTTTCGTGGTACCCGACAGTCCCTACGAGCAGTACTTC.

Many counts were recorded for this clonotype. This chain uses TRBV20-1 with TRBJ1-1, with a possible D match to TRBD1 (5 bases). The V end lost 0 bases, the J end lost 3 bases, and 17 bases lay between the germline ends. The CDR3 is 16 amino acids. CDR1 is DFQATT, CDR2 SNEGSKA, per germline (reference sequence). The CDR3 nucleotides are TGCAGTGCTAGAGATCTAATTGGGGGATCGGACACTGAAGCTTTCTTT. Protein: CSARDLIGGSDTEAFF.

By share, this clonotype counts as medium-sized. V gene TRBV29-1 combines with J gene TRBJ2-7; possibly TRBD2 for D (6 bases). CDR1 is SQVTM and CDR2 is ANQGSEA in the germline V gene. Trimming took off 2 bases at V and 11 bases at J, with 25 bases between the two ends. CDR3 length equals 15 residues. The CDR3 spells CSVETGDGLLAEEYF. The CDR3 coding sequence is TGCAGCGTTGAAACAGGAGACGGACTACTCGCAGAGGAGTACTTC.

This clonotype was counted many times. The genes are TRBV28 and TRBJ1-2; TRBD1 is a possible D gene (5 bases). Germline CDR1 reads MDHEN; CDR2 reads SYDVKM. CDR3 length equals 13 residues. V was shortened by 8 bases and J by 4 bases, with 14 bases between the two germline ends. In DNA form, the CDR3 reads TGTGCCAGCGCAATGGGGCGGGTCTATGGCTACACCTTC. Protein product: CASAMGRVYGYTF.

This clonotype occurred many times. This chain links TRBV10-3 with TRBJ2-1; 7 bases fit TRBD1. Looked up from germline, CDR1 is ENHRY and CDR2 is SYGVKD. This CDR3 spans 17 amino acids. The J segment lost 7 bases and the V segment lost 0 bases, leaving 12 bases of the junction unmatched. The CDR3 DNA sequence: TGTGCCATCAGTGAGTCTCTAGGGACAGCCCTAGGGAATGAGCAGTTCTTC. This sequence encodes CAISESLGTALGNEQFF.

This clonotype showed up many times. The V call is TRBV5-5, the J call TRBJ2-3; D possibly matches TRBD1 or TRBD2 (5 bases each). Trimming cost V 4 bases and J 2 bases, with 14 bases left between them. Germline-derived CDR1 and CDR2 are SGHKS and YYEKEE (reference sequence). The CDR3 runs to 15 residues. The CDR3 nucleotides are TGTGCCAGCAGCGTCCGGGACCCCAACACAGATACGCAGTATTTT. Translated: CASSVRDPNTDTQYF.